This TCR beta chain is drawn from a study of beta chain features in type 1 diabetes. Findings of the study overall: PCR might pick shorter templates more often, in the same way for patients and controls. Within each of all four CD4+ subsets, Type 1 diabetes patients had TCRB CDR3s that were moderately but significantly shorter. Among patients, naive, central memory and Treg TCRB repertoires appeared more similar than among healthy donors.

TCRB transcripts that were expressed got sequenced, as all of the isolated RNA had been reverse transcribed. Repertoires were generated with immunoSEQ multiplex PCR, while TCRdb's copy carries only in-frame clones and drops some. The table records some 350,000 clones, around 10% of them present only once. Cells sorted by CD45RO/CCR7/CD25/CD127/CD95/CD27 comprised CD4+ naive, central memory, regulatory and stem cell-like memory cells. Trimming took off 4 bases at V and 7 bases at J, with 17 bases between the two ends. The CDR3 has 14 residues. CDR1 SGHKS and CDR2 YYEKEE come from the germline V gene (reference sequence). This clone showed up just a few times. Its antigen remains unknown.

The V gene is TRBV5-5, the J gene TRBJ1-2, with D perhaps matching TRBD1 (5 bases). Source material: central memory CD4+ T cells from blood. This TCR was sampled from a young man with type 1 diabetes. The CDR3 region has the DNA TGTGCCAGCAGCGACGAGACCCAGGGCACTGGCTACACCTTC. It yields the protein CASSDETQGTGYTF.